Listed below are T cell receptor beta chains from one sample, sequenced in a study of blood T cell repertoires in COVID-19. Generated by immunoSEQ multiplex PCR, the TCRdb table keeps only in-frame clones and is missing some. The sample lists approximately 170,000 clones, around 81% occurring once. Material: PBMCs or T cells enriched from blood (not recorded which). The receptors come from a man aged 35-49 years who had recovered from COVID-19. The CDR3 runs from the conserved cysteine through the conserved F or W. Fields, in order: J gene, D gene, CDR3 length, V gene, clone size, CDR3 protein, CDR3 DNA. A D gene is named only where the DNA matches it firmly. Size values are once, few and many counts, or a class for expanded clones, and some rows have none.

J: TRBJ2-1; D: TRBD2; length: 19; V: TRBV7-9; size: few; CDR3: CASSALAGGPRRKLNEQFF; DNA: TGTGCCAGCAGCGCTCTAGCGGGGGGGCCCCGGAGGAAGCTCAATGAGCAGTTCTTC
J: TRBJ1-1; D: TRBD1; length: 13; V: TRBV19; size: NA; CDR3: CASQDRINTEAFF; DNA: TGTGCCAGCCAGGACAGGATTAACACTGAAGCTTTCTTT
J: TRBJ1-4; D: NA; length: 16; V: TRBV19; size: few; CDR3: CASSPGPPSTNEKLFF; DNA: TGTGCCAGTAGTCCAGGGCCGCCTTCAACTAATGAAAAACTGTTTTTT
J: TRBJ2-5; D: NA; length: 15; V: TRBV11-1; size: NA; CDR3: CASSADSPQRETQYF; DNA: TGTGCCAGCAGCGCGGACAGTCCGCAGAGGGAGACCCAGTACTTC
J: TRBJ1-4; D: TRBD1; length: 15; V: TRBV24-1; size: NA; CDR3: CATSDGQGLNEKLFF; DNA: TGTGCCACCAGTGACGGACAGGGGCTTAATGAAAAACTGTTTTTT
J: TRBJ2-3; D: TRBD2; length: 16; V: TRBV10-3; size: NA; CDR3: CATRRSAGGSTDTQYF; DNA: TGTGCCACCAGGCGGTCAGCGGGGGGTAGCACAGATACGCAGTATTTT
J: TRBJ2-2; D: NA; length: 15; V: TRBV7-3; size: NA; CDR3: CASSPAHQGTGELFF; DNA: TGTGCCAGCAGTCCAGCCCACCAGGGCACCGGGGAGCTGTTTTTT
J: TRBJ1-2; D: NA; length: 11; V: TRBV3-1/TRBV3-2; size: NA; CDR3: CASSRSGGYTF; DNA: TGTGCCAGCAGCCGCAGCGGGGGCTACACCTTC
J: TRBJ2-5; D: NA; length: 14; V: TRBV27; size: NA; CDR3: CASSRQGSRETQYF; DNA: TGTGCCAGCAGCAGGCAGGGGAGTCGAGAGACCCAGTACTTC
J: TRBJ1-1; D: TRBD1; length: 14; V: TRBV6-5; size: NA; CDR3: CASRMTGGYTEAFF; DNA: TGTGCCAGCAGGATGACAGGGGGCTACACTGAAGCTTTCTTT
J: TRBJ2-2; D: NA; length: 13; V: TRBV7-8; size: NA; CDR3: CASSLAPAGELFF; DNA: TGTGCCAGCAGCTTAGCCCCAGCCGGGGAGCTGTTTTTT
J: TRBJ1-5; D: TRBD1; length: 19; V: TRBV27; size: NA; CDR3: CASSLRFVTGEVSNQPQHF; DNA: TGTGCCAGCAGTCTACGTTTTGTGACAGGGGAAGTCTCCAATCAGCCCCAGCATTTT
J: TRBJ1-2; D: TRBD1; length: 14; V: TRBV29-1; size: NA; CDR3: CSVTKPGQGNGYTF; DNA: TGCAGCGTCACAAAACCGGGACAGGGGAATGGCTACACCTTC
J: TRBJ1-1; D: TRBD1; length: 14; V: TRBV7-6; size: few; CDR3: CASSPDDRARGAFF; DNA: TGTGCCAGCAGCCCAGACGACAGGGCCCGCGGGGCTTTCTTT
J: TRBJ1-2; D: NA; length: 13; V: TRBV6-5; size: NA; CDR3: CASRDRRIGGYTF; DNA: TGTGCCAGCAGGGACAGAAGAATCGGGGGCTACACCTTC
J: TRBJ1-5; D: NA; length: 14; V: TRBV9; size: NA; CDR3: CASSVEDRGQPQHF; DNA: TGTGCCAGCAGCGTAGAGGACAGAGGTCAGCCCCAGCATTTT
J: TRBJ1-5; D: TRBD1; length: 18; V: TRBV19; size: NA; CDR3: CASGTGMGGSYRNQPQHF; DNA: TGTGCCAGCGGGACAGGGATGGGTGGTAGTTATCGTAATCAGCCCCAGCATTTT
J: TRBJ2-3; D: NA; length: 17; V: TRBV7-3; size: many; CDR3: CASSLNGQGSGTDTQYF; DNA: TGTGCCAGCAGCTTAAACGGGCAGGGGTCGGGCACAGATACGCAGTATTTT
J: TRBJ2-2; D: NA; length: 14; V: TRBV10-1; size: NA; CDR3: CASRSGTNTGELFF; DNA: TGCGCCAGCAGGTCGGGAACGAACACCGGGGAGCTGTTTTTT
J: TRBJ2-5; D: NA; length: 14; V: TRBV11-2; size: NA; CDR3: CASSRSGSQETQYF; DNA: TGTGCCAGCAGCCGAAGCGGATCTCAAGAGACCCAGTACTTC
J: TRBJ2-7; D: NA; length: 16; V: TRBV18; size: NA; CDR3: CASSPPISPRTYEQYF; DNA: TGTGCCAGCTCACCACCGATATCGCCCAGGACCTACGAGCAGTACTTC
J: TRBJ2-5; D: TRBD2; length: 17; V: TRBV4-1; size: NA; CDR3: CASSQDASGLREETQYF; DNA: TGCGCCAGCAGCCAAGATGCTAGCGGGCTAAGGGAAGAGACCCAGTACTTC
J: TRBJ2-3; D: TRBD2; length: 16; V: TRBV2; size: NA; CDR3: CASKGTGGGITDTQYF; DNA: TGTGCCAGCAAGGGTACGGGCGGGGGGATCACAGATACGCAGTATTTT
J: TRBJ1-1; D: NA; length: 12; V: TRBV15; size: NA; CDR3: CATSPGNTEAFF; DNA: TGTGCCACCAGTCCAGGGAACACTGAAGCTTTCTTT
J: TRBJ1-5; D: NA; length: 14; V: TRBV9; size: NA; CDR3: CASASGPTNQPQHF; DNA: TGTGCCAGTGCTAGCGGACCGACCAATCAGCCCCAGCATTTT
J: TRBJ2-1; D: TRBD2; length: 17; V: TRBV24-1; size: NA; CDR3: CATSEGGTSGIQGEQFF; DNA: TGTGCCACCAGTGAGGGGGGGACTAGCGGTATCCAGGGTGAGCAGTTCTTC
J: TRBJ2-1; D: NA; length: 14; V: TRBV6-5; size: NA; CDR3: CASSPPRAGNEQFF; DNA: TGTGCCAGCAGTCCGCCTCGAGCAGGCAATGAGCAGTTCTTC
J: TRBJ1-1; D: NA; length: 17; V: TRBV4-1; size: NA; CDR3: CASSQDAAGGGGTEAFF; DNA: TGCGCCAGCAGCCAAGACGCCGCGGGCGGCGGGGGCACTGAAGCTTTCTTT
J: TRBJ2-3; D: TRBD2; length: 14; V: TRBV2; size: NA; CDR3: CASSRTSGTDTQYF; DNA: TGTGCCAGCAGTCGGACTAGCGGCACAGATACGCAGTATTTT
J: TRBJ2-1; D: NA; length: 13; V: TRBV9; size: NA; CDR3: CASSATLVLEQFF; DNA: TGTGCCAGCAGCGCTACACTAGTTCTGGAGCAGTTCTTC
J: TRBJ1-5; D: TRBD1; length: 15; V: TRBV2; size: NA; CDR3: CASSVGQGPNQPQHF; DNA: TGTGCCAGCAGTGTGGGACAGGGACCTAATCAGCCCCAGCATTTT
J: TRBJ1-1; D: NA; length: 14; V: TRBV30; size: NA; CDR3: CAWSLPDLLDEAFF; DNA: TGTGCCTGGAGTCTACCCGACCTGCTAGATGAAGCTTTCTTT
J: TRBJ2-2; D: TRBD2; length: 16; V: TRBV19; size: NA; CDR3: CASSTDRPGGTGELFF; DNA: TGTGCCAGTAGTACCGACCGCCCGGGGGGAACCGGGGAGCTGTTTTTT
J: TRBJ1-2; D: NA; length: 12; V: TRBV5-1; size: NA; CDR3: CASRLSGDGYTF; DNA: TGCGCCAGCAGACTTTCAGGGGATGGCTACACCTTC
J: TRBJ2-5; D: TRBD2; length: 18; V: TRBV18; size: NA; CDR3: CASSPLRGGSWGQETQYF; DNA: TGTGCCAGCTCACCACTGCGGGGGGGCAGCTGGGGTCAAGAGACCCAGTACTTC
J: TRBJ2-2; D: TRBD1; length: 13; V: TRBV19; size: NA; CDR3: CASTVAGGGELFF; DNA: TGTGCCAGTACCGTTGCAGGGGGCGGGGAGCTGTTTTTT
J: TRBJ2-1; D: NA; length: 12; V: TRBV11-3; size: NA; CDR3: CASSISGNEQFF; DNA: TGTGCCAGCAGCATTAGCGGCAATGAGCAGTTCTTC
J: TRBJ1-2; D: NA; length: 14; V: TRBV21-1; size: NA; CDR3: CASSDRLRYVRYTF; DNA: TGTGCCAGCAGCGATCGTCTCCGGTATGTGCGCTACACCTTC
J: TRBJ1-5; D: TRBD1; length: 14; V: TRBV29-1; size: NA; CDR3: CSVAGGIRGQPQHF; DNA: TGCAGCGTGGCAGGGGGTATACGAGGTCAGCCCCAGCATTTT
J: TRBJ2-1; D: NA; length: 15; V: TRBV5-1; size: NA; CDR3: CASSNRDITYNEQFF; DNA: TGCGCCAGCAGCAACCGGGACATAACATACAATGAGCAGTTCTTC
J: TRBJ1-2; D: NA; length: 13; V: TRBV6-5; size: NA; CDR3: CASGVWGDYGYTF; DNA: TGTGCCAGCGGCGTCTGGGGGGATTATGGCTACACCTTC
J: TRBJ1-4; D: TRBD1; length: 14; V: TRBV5-6; size: NA; CDR3: CASSWGTGAEKLFF; DNA: TGTGCCAGCAGCTGGGGGACAGGGGCTGAAAAACTGTTTTTT
J: TRBJ1-2; D: TRBD1; length: 17; V: TRBV30; size: few; CDR3: CAWSAKGQGARNYGYTF; DNA: TGTGCCTGGAGTGCTAAGGGACAGGGGGCGAGGAACTATGGCTACACCTTC
J: TRBJ2-5; D: TRBD1; length: 15; V: TRBV9; size: NA; CDR3: CASSNDQTGEETQYF; DNA: TGTGCCAGCAGTAACGATCAAACAGGGGAAGAGACCCAGTACTTC
J: TRBJ2-4; D: NA; length: 14; V: TRBV3-1/TRBV3-2; size: NA; CDR3: CASSQRQTKNIQYF; DNA: TGTGCCAGCAGCCAACGACAAACCAAAAACATTCAGTACTTC
J: TRBJ1-2; D: NA; length: 14; V: TRBV27; size: NA; CDR3: CASSLNSRGKGYTF; DNA: TGTGCCAGCAGTTTAAACAGCAGAGGGAAGGGCTACACCTTC
J: TRBJ1-2; D: NA; length: 13; V: TRBV7-9; size: NA; CDR3: CASSPSGVEGYTF; DNA: TGTGCCAGCAGTCCTTCGGGGGTAGAAGGCTACACCTTC